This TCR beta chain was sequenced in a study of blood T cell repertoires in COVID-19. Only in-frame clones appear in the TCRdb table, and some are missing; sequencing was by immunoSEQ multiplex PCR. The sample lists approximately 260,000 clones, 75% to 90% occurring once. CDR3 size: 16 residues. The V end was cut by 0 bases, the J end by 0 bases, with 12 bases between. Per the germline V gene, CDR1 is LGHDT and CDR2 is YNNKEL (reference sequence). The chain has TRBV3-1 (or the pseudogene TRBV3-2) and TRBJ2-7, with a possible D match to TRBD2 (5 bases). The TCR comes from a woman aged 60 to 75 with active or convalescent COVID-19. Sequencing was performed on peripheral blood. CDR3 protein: CASSQESGKISYEQYF. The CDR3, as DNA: TGTGCCAGCAGCCAAGAATCCGGGAAGATCTCCTACGAGCAGTACTTC.